This TCR beta chain is drawn from a study of cytomegalovirus exposure and HLA in healthy donors. Study results and caveats: In vitro data verified a few CMV-associated chains as specific for CMV antigens. The majority of CMV-associated TCR beta chains were reported as apparently HLA-restricted in a later analysis.

In the PCR, 60 Vbeta and 13 Jbeta primers were used. Produced via immunoSEQ multiplex PCR; TCRdb's table is partial and in-frame only. Of over 150,000 clones listed, 65% to 85% are singletons. After removal of 0 bases from V and 4 bases from J, the junction contained 3 bases not matched to a gene. Germline CDR1 reads SGHRS; CDR2 reads YFSETQ. The CDR3 is made up of 16 amino acids. About this clone itself: No antigen is known for it.

The TCR originated in a woman aged 18 to 35 in good health and CMV-seronegative. The V call is TRBV5-1, the J call TRBJ2-1; 11 nucleotides match TRBD2. Sequenced input: PBMCs. Here the CDR3 reads CASSLGGLAAYNEQFF. DNA of the CDR3: TGCGCCAGCAGCTTGGGGGGACTAGCGGCTTACAATGAGCAGTTCTTC.